The clone carrying this T cell receptor beta chain was counted once. The antigen is not known. Samples were taken several times over chemoradiotherapy. CDR1 and CDR2 (germline): MNHEY, SMNVEV (reference sequence). Germline trimming cut 5 bases from V and 0 bases from J; bases unmatched to any gene: 13. The length of the CDR3 is 17 residues. This record belongs to a study of chemoradiotherapy in HPV16-positive cancers. Whole-study context: Candidate HPV-specific clones and shared TCR motifs came from a couple of HPV16-positive patients. The study, taken as a whole, reports: During treatment, candidate HPV-specific clones and E7-related motifs expanded in tumor.

TCRdb's copy holds only in-frame clones and misses some; the assay was immunoSEQ multiplex PCR. The sample has about 5,100 clones, roughly 82% seen once. The chain is built from TRBV27 and TRBJ2-7; 7 positions agree with TRBD1. Sequencing used tumor tissue, obtained from a patient who underwent chemoradiotherapy. This TCR came from a human donor with HPV-associated anogenital cancer. In nucleotides, the CDR3 is TGTGCCAGCAGTGTAGTGGGGACAGCCGTGAGCTCCTACGAGCAGTACTTC. Residues: CASSVVGTAVSSYEQYF.